Given below is one T cell receptor beta chain in context. No cognate antigen has been identified for it. The input lacks base qualities; no much larger clone sits a single base away. Each collaborating institution followed its own protocols to collect whole blood in K2EDTA tubes. For TCRbeta analysis, collaborators shipped samples in one of three forms: frozen whole blood, isolated PBMCs, or DNA extracted from either of those sample types. The entry originates in a study of blood T cell repertoires in COVID-19 (dated by TCRdb to 2018 to 2021). About the full investigation: The collaborator samples originated in the United States, Italy and Spain and spanned the acute and convalescent phases of COVID-19. The samples were drawn from two sources: the first 160 participants of the ongoing ImmuneRACE study, and fewer than 1,500 subjects contributed by 6 global collaborators. The prospective study material was composed of cDNA or gDNA derived from T cells, B-cell-depleted T cells, or PBMCs. Deeply sampled blood TCRbeta repertoires from subjects exposed to, actively infected with, or recovered from COVID-19 were included in the dataset. Nearly every sample came with metadata listing a de-identified subject ID, COVID-19 status, age in years and sex. The repertoires were made available in a free public database intended to serve as a resource for research on the immune response to SARS-CoV-2. HLA class I and class II types, where available, came from metadata supplied by the sample provider rather than from assay-based typing. What the study reported, not specific to this receptor: Clinical and demographic metadata were provided uncurated, with the amount varying by source and participant.

TCRbeta CDR3 regions were amplified from genomic DNA by means of the immunoSEQ Assay, a bias-controlled multiplex PCR. The original methods were these. Within the assay, amplification of reference gene primers was used to estimate how many nucleated cells each sample contained. Sequence reads were collapsed and filtered to measure the absolute abundance of every unique TCRbeta CDR3 rearrangement. For each sample, productive Simpson clonality was calculated as the square root of Simpson's diversity index over productive rearrangements. Imported from immuneACCESS, the table was reduced by TCRdb to in-frame sequences with V and J called. These copies leave out some clones; in studies compared against another copy, an unresolved V gene accounts for under half, and the cause of the remainder is not known. V, J and clone size are those of that table, while D and trimming were read from the DNA. The sample table holds hundreds of thousands of clones, of which approximately 86% were seen once. Clones ranked in the top ten supply about 3% of the sample.

Cut back by 5 bases and 3 bases, the V and J ends lie 15 bases apart. From a lookup of the germline V gene, CDR1 and CDR2 are SGHTA and FQGNSA. The CDR3, cysteine through phenylalanine, is 15 amino acids long. Of the read, only the CDR3 DNA is kept; its 45 bases are in frame from base 1. The V and J segments used are TRBV7-2 and TRBJ2-3, and possibly TRBD1, on 6 matching bases. This sequence was found in a human donor in a cohort sampled during active COVID-19. The sequenced sample consisted of peripheral blood. The CDR3 loop reads CASSQMLGATDTQYF. The DNA sequence is given as TGTGCCAGCAGCCAGATGCTGGGGGCTACAGATACGCAGTATTTT.